What follows describes a single T cell receptor beta chain. The antigen is unknown. This sample is drawn from a study of vaccination and CD4 T cells after COVID-19. General study results and limits: Convalescent patients had a median around 90% of post-vaccine SARS-CoV-2-reactive clones that were detected only after vaccination, not before it.

Germline CDR1 is MNHNS and CDR2 is SASEGT. V was trimmed by 4 bases and J by 0 bases, leaving 9 bases between them. This CDR3 is 14 amino acids long. Scientists ran DNA taken from cultured CD4+ T cells through the Oncomine TCR Beta short-read assay for sequencing. TCRdb re-called the PCR reads through MiXCR, storing one row per CDR3 protein. The sample lists fewer than 13,000 distinct CDR3 sequences; less than 40% were seen once. Treatment of the sample: approximately 11-day PBMC culture with coronavirus spike peptide pools or control peptides (ViraFEST assay). The ViraFEST method relied on peptide pools to expand antigen-specific T cells, followed by TCR sequencing.

This TCR was sampled from a human donor who had recovered from COVID-19. The material sequenced was CD4+ T cells from blood, cultured in vitro. The chain is built from TRBV6-1 and TRBJ1-1; no definite D call. The chain's CDR3 is CASSVGLLNTEAFF. CDR3 DNA: TGTGCCAGCAGTGTAGGACTGCTGAACACTGAAGCTTTCTTT.